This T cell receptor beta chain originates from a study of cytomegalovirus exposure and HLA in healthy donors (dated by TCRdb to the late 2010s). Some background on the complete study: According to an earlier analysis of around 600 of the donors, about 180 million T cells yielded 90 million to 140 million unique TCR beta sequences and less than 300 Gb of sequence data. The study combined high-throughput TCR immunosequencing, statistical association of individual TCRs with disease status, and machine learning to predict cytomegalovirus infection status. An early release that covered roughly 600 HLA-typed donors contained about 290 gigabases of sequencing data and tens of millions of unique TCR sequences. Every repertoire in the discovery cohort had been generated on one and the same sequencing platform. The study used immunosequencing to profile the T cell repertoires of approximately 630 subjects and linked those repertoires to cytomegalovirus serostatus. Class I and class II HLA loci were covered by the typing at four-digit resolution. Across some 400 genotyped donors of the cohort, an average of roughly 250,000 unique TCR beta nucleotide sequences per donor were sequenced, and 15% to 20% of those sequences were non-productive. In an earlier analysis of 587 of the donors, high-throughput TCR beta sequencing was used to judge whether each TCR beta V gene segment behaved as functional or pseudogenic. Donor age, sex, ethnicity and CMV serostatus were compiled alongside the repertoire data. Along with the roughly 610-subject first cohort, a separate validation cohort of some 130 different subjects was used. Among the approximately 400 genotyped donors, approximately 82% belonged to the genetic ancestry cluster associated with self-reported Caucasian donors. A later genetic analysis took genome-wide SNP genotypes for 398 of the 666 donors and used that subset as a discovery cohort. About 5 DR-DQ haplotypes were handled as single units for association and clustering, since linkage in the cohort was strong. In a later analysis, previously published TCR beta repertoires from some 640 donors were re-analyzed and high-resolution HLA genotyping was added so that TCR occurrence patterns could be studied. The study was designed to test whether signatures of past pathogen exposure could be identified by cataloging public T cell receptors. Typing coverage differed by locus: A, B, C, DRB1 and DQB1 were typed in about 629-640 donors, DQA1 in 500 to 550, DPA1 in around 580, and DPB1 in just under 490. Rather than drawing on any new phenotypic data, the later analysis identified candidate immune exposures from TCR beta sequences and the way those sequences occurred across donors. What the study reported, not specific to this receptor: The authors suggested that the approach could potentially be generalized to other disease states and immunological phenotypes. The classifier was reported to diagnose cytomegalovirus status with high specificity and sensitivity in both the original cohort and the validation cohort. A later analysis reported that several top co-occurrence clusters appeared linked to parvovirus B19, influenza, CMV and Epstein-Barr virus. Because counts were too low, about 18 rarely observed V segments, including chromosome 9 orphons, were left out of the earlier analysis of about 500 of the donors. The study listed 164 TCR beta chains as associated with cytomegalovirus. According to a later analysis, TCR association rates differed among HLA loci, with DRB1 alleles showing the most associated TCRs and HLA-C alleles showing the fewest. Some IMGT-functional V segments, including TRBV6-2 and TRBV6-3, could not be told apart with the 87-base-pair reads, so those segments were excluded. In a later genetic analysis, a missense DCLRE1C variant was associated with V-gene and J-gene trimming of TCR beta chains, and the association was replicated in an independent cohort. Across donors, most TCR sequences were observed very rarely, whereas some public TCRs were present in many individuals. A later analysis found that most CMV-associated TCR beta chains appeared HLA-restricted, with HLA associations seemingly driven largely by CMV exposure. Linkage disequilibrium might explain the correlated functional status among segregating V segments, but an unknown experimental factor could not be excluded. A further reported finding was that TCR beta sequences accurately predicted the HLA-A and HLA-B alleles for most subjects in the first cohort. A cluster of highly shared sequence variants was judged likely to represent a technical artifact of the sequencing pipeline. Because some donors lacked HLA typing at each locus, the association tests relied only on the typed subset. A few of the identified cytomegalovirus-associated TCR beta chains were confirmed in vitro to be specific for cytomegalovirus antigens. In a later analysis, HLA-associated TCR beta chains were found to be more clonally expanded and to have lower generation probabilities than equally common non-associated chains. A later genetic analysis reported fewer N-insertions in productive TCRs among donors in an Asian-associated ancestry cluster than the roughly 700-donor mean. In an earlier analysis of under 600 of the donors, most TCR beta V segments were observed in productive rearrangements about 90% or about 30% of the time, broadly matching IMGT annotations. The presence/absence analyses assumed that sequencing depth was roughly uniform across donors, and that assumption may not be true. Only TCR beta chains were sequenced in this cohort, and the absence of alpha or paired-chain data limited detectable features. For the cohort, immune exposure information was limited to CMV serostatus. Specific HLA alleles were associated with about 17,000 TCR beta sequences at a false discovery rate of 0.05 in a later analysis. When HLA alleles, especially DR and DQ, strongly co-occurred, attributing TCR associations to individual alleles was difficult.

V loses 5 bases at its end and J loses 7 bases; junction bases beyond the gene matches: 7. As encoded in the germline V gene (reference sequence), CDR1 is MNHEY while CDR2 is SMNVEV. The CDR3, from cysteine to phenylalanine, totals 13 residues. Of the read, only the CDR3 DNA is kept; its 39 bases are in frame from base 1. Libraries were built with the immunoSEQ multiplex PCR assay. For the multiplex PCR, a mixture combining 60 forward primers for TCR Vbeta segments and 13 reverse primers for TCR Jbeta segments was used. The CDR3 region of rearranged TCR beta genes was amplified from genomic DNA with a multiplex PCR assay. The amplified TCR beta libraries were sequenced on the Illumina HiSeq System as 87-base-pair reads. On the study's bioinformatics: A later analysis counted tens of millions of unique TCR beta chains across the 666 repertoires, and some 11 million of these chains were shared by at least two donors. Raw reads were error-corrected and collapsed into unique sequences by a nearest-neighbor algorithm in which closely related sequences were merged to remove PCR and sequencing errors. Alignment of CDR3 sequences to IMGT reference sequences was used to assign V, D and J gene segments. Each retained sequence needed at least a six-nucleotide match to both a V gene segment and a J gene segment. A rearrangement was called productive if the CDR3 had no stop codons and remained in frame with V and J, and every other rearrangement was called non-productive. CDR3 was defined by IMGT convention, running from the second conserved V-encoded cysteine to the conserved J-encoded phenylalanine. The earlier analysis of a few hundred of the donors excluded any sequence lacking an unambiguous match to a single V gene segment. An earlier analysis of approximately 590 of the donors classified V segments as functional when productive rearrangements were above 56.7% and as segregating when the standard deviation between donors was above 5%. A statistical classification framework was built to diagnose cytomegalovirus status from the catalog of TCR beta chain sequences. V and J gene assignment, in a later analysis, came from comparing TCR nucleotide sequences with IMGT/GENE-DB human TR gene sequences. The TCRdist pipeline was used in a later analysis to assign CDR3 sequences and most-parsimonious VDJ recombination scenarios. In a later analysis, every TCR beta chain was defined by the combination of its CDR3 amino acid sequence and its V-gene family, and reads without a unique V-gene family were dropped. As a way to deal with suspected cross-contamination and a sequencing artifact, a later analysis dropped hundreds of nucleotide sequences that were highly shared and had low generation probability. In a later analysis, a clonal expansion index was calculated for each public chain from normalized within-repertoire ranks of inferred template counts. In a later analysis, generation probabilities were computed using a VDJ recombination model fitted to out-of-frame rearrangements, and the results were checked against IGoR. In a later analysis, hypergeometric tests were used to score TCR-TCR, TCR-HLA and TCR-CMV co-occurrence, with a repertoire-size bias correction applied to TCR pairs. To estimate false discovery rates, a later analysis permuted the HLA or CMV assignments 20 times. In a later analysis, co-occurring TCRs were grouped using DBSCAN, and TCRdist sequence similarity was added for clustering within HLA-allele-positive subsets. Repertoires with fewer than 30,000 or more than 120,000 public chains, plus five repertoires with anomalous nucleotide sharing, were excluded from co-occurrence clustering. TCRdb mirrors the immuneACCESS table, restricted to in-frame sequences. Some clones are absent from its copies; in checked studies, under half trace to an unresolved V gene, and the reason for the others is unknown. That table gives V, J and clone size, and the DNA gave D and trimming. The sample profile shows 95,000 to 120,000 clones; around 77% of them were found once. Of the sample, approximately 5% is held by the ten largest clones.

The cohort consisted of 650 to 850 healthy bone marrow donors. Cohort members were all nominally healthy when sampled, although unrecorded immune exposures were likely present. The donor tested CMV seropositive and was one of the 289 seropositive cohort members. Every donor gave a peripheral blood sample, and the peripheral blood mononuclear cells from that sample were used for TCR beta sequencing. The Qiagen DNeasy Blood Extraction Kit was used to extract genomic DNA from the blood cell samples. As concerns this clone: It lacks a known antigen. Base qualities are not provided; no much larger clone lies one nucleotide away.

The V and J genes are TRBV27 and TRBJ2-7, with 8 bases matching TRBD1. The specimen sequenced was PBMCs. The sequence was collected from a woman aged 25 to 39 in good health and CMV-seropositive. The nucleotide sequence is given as TGTGCCAGCAGTAGGGGGACAGGTGGGGAGCAGTACTTC. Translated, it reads CASSRGTGGEQYF.